This T cell receptor (beta chain) was sequenced for a study of siplizumab effects on memory and regulatory T cells. Study information: Siplizumab at 0.95 to 1 ug/mL was tested against drug-free controls in paired reactions.

Whole-study results and caveats: Tregs proliferating in siplizumab cultures lacked confirmation of their suppressive function. Alloreactive CD4+ clones that could be mapped were on average about 69% Treg-derived with siplizumab, against about 25% in controls.

Deletions cut 4 bases from V and 2 bases from J, with 9 bases between. Germline CDR1 is MNHEY and CDR2 is SMNVEV (reference sequence). The CDR3 sequence is 15 residues long. Over a period of around six days at 37 degrees C, the mixed lymphocyte reaction cells were cocultured. Prior to a 1:1 mixing, responder PBMCs were labelled with CFSE and stimulator PBMCs with Violet Dye. The assay was immunoSEQ multiplex PCR, and TCRdb's table has in-frame clones only and misses some. This table holds 15,000 or so clones, around 43% found once. About this clone: The target antigen is unknown.

The receptor was derived from a human donor in good health; the cells came from an allogeneic mixed lymphocyte reaction. Some clones in this sample may be carry-over from other donors' samples. Specimen: CFSE-low (dividing) CD4+ T cells sorted from an allogeneic mixed lymphocyte reaction. This chain uses TRBV27 with TRBJ1-6; unclear D gene. The CDR3 DNA follows: TGTGCCAGCAGTTACGTGGGGACCTATAATTCACCCCTCCACTTT. As protein: CASSYVGTYNSPLHF.